A selection of T cell receptor beta chains follows, all from one sample in a study of CD8+ T cells in alopecia areata. Generated by immunoSEQ multiplex PCR, the TCRdb table keeps only in-frame clones and is missing some. The sample shows about 140,000 clones, about three fifths of them seen only once. Input material: CD8+ T cells sorted from blood. All receptors come from a human donor in good health. The CDR3 runs from the conserved cysteine through the conserved F or W. Fields, in order: V gene, J gene, clone size, D gene, CDR3 protein, CDR3 DNA. The D gene is left open where the match is weak. Clone size is stated in some rows and not others, as once, few, many or a class when expanded.

>TRBV7-9|TRBJ2-3|.|.
CASSLDPDTQYF
TGTGCCAGCAGCTTGGACCCAGATACGCAGTATTTT
>TRBV6-6|TRBJ2-5|few|.
CASTRPPGPPSETQYF
TGTGCCAGCACCCGACCACCGGGACCTCCCTCGGAGACCCAGTACTTC
>TRBV7-2|TRBJ2-1|few|TRBD2
CASSLDSGGYNEQFF
TGTGCCAGCAGCTTAGATAGCGGGGGCTACAATGAGCAGTTCTTC
>TRBV7-8|TRBJ2-1|.|TRBD2
CASSLSGGNYNEQFF
TGTGCCAGCAGCCTTAGCGGGGGAAACTACAATGAGCAGTTCTTC
>TRBV2|TRBJ2-3|once|.
CASRGFGQYF
TGTGCCAGCAGGGGGTTCGGGCAGTATTTT
>TRBV6-5|TRBJ2-7|.|.
CASSYPSLGGGVEQYF
TGTGCCAGCAGTTACCCCTCTCTAGGGGGAGGCGTCGAGCAGTACTTC
>TRBV19|TRBJ2-7|.|.
CASSDADEQYF
TGTGCCAGTAGTGATGCGGACGAGCAGTACTTC
>TRBV29-1|TRBJ2-2|.|.
CSVPSNTGELFF
TGCAGCGTACCCTCAAACACCGGGGAGCTGTTTTTT
>TRBV7-6|TRBJ2-1|.|TRBD2
CASSLRSGSNYNEQFF
TGTGCCAGCAGCTTAAGAAGCGGGAGTAACTACAATGAGCAGTTCTTC
>TRBV12-5|TRBJ2-1|.|.
CASGLMGHEQFF
TGTGCTAGTGGTTTGATGGGCCATGAGCAGTTCTTC
>TRBV4-1|TRBJ2-1|.|.
CASSLGSYNEQFF
TGCGCCAGCAGCCTCGGGTCCTACAATGAGCAGTTCTTC
>TRBV15|TRBJ2-1|.|.
CATSRRRGEWNNEQFF
TGTGCCACCAGCCGGAGGAGAGGGGAGTGGAACAATGAGCAGTTCTTC
>TRBV6-5|TRBJ1-2|.|TRBD1
CASSYLGGSGYTF
TGTGCCAGCAGTTACTTAGGGGGCTCTGGCTACACCTTC
>TRBV29-1|TRBJ1-3|.|TRBD1
CSVGQGNTIYF
TGCAGCGTGGGACAGGGAAACACCATATATTTT
>TRBV6-5|TRBJ2-3|.|.
CASSYSWGKSTDTQYF
TGTGCCAGCAGTTACTCGTGGGGGAAGAGCACAGATACGCAGTATTTT
>TRBV6-5|TRBJ2-7|.|TRBD2
CASSRGGVVYEQYF
TGTGCCAGCAGCCGGGGAGGGGTAGTCTACGAGCAGTACTTC
>TRBV6-5|TRBJ2-2|few|.
CASSSPNPGELFF
TGTGCCAGCAGTTCCCCCAACCCCGGGGAGCTGTTTTTT
>TRBV2|TRBJ2-1|.|TRBD2
CASRDPRGGRAGDEQFF
TGTGCCAGCAGGGACCCTCGAGGCGGGAGGGCCGGAGATGAGCAGTTCTTC
>TRBV7-9|TRBJ1-1|.|.
CASSPLSPSRNTEAFF
TGTGCCAGCAGCCCCCTTTCCCCATCGAGGAACACTGAAGCTTTCTTT
>TRBV19|TRBJ1-1|.|.
CASTRGRSSEAFF
TGTGCCAGTACTAGGGGAAGATCCTCTGAAGCTTTCTTT
>TRBV6-6|TRBJ2-7|few|.
CASSYEAGSSYEQYF
TGTGCCAGCAGTTATGAGGCGGGGAGCTCCTACGAGCAGTACTTC
>TRBV15|TRBJ2-5|.|TRBD2
CATSRGGAGLRETQYF
TGTGCCACCAGCAGAGGAGGAGCGGGACTGCGGGAGACCCAGTACTTC
>TRBV25-1|TRBJ2-5|.|.
CATEWETQYF
TGTGCCACCGAATGGGAGACCCAGTACTTC
>TRBV11-2|TRBJ2-5|.|.
CASSFGGWGTQYF
TGTGCCAGCAGCTTCGGAGGCTGGGGCACCCAGTACTTC
>TRBV7-9|TRBJ2-7|.|.
CASSLVGGPYEQYF
TGTGCCAGCAGCTTAGTCGGGGGGCCCTACGAGCAGTACTTC
>TRBV28|TRBJ2-5|.|.
CASTPFPGRPRETQYF
TGTGCCAGCACCCCATTCCCGGGACGGCCCCGGGAGACCCAGTACTTC
>TRBV5-4|TRBJ2-1|few|TRBD2
CASSLSFGPSGTYNEQFF
TGTGCCAGCAGCTTGTCTTTTGGTCCTAGCGGGACATACAATGAGCAGTTCTTC
>TRBV29-1|TRBJ2-3|.|.
CSGEAGFGDTQYF
TGCAGCGGTGAAGCGGGTTTTGGAGATACGCAGTATTTT
>TRBV28|TRBJ2-7|.|.
CASSPGAIGEQYF
TGTGCCAGCAGTCCCGGGGCGATAGGGGAGCAGTACTTC
>TRBV6-5|TRBJ2-1|many|TRBD2
CASSPGLAGENEQFF
TGTGCCAGCAGCCCGGGACTAGCGGGAGAAAATGAGCAGTTCTTC
>TRBV29-1|TRBJ2-7|.|TRBD1
CSVSLTGSSSYEQYF
TGCAGCGTAAGCTTGACAGGGTCGAGCTCCTACGAGCAGTACTTC
>TRBV7-8|TRBJ2-1|.|.
CASSGGNYNEQFF
TGTGCCAGCAGCGGCGGGAACTACAATGAGCAGTTCTTC
>TRBV28|TRBJ2-7|few|.
CASKRHYEQYF
TGTGCCAGCAAGCGGCACTACGAGCAGTACTTC
>TRBV9|TRBJ2-7|.|TRBD1
CASSVAGQGAGEQYF
TGTGCCAGCAGCGTAGCAGGACAGGGGGCTGGTGAGCAGTACTTC
>TRBV29-1|TRBJ2-7|.|.
CSVAGSSYEQYF
TGCAGCGTTGCTGGGAGCTCCTACGAGCAGTACTTC
>TRBV9|TRBJ2-7|once|.
CASSGGWRAVPYEQYF
TGTGCCAGCAGCGGAGGGTGGAGAGCGGTCCCCTACGAGCAGTACTTC
>TRBV5-4|TRBJ2-7|.|TRBD2
CASSLKGLADISYEQYF
TGTGCCAGCAGCTTGAAGGGACTAGCGGATATCTCCTACGAGCAGTACTTC
>TRBV2|TRBJ1-1|.|.
CASTPGRNTEAFF
TGTGCCAGCACTCCAGGAAGGAATACTGAAGCTTTCTTT
>TRBV30|TRBJ2-3|.|.
CAWTLGTPGDTQYF
TGTGCCTGGACCCTTGGGACACCGGGAGATACGCAGTATTTT
>TRBV13|TRBJ2-1|.|TRBD1
CASSPTRGKYNEQFF
TGTGCCAGCAGCCCCACCAGGGGGAAGTACAATGAGCAGTTCTTC
>TRBV29-1|TRBJ2-2|.|TRBD2
CSVEGRLAGVHRELFF
TGCAGCGTTGAAGGTCGCCTAGCGGGGGTACACCGGGAGCTGTTTTTT